This T cell receptor beta chain was profiled in a study of T-cell reconstitution after alpha-beta-depleted transplantation in children. This clonotype appeared a few times. Unique molecular identifiers tagged the TCRbeta library. In TCRdb, the PCR reads were re-called with MiXCR into one record per CDR3 protein. The sample lists about 610,000 distinct CDR3 sequences, 8% to 11% occurring once. With 3 bases clipped from V and 6 bases from J, the junction kept 2 bases outside the gene matches. This CDR3 comprises 14 residues. In germline, CDR1 is LNHNV, CDR2 YYDKDF (reference sequence). The clonotype was recovered from a human donor who donated a stem cell graft to a child with acute myeloid leukemia. The source was PBMCs from the stem cell graft donor, collected from the stem cell graft. This chain connects TRBV15 to TRBJ2-1, with 10 bases identical to TRBD2. The CDR3 sequence is CATSSLAGVNEQFF. The CDR3 region has the DNA TGTGCCACCAGCAGCCTAGCGGGAGTCAATGAGCAGTTCTTC.